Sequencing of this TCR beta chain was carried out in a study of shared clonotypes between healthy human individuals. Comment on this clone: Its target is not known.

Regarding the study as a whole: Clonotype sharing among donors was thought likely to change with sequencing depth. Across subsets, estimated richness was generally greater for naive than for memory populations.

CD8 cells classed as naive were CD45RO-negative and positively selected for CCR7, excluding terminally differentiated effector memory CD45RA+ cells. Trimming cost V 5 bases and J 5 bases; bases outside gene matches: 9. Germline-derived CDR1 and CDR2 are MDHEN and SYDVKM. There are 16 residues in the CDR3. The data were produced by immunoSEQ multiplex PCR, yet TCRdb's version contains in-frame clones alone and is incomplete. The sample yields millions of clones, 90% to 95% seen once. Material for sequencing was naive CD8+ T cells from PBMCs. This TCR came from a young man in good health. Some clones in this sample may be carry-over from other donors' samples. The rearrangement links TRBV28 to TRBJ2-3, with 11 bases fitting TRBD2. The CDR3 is CASSDIAGGPQDTQYF. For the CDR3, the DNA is TGTGCCAGCAGTGATATAGCGGGAGGGCCTCAAGATACGCAGTATTTT. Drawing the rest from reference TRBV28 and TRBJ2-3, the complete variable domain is DVKVTQSSRYLVKRTGEKVFLECVQDMDHENMFWYRQDPGLGLRLIYFSYDVKMKEKGDIPEGYSVSREKKERFSLILESASTNQTSMYLCASSDIAGGPQDTQYFGPGTRLTVL.